This TCR beta chain originates from a study of PD-L1 blockade in urothelial cancer. Study as a whole: Blood drawn 3 weeks (second dose) and 6 weeks after treatment start was analyzed. T cell content in blood samples showed a median of around 150,000. The study, taken as a whole, reports: Improved survival was predicted by pretreatment blood TCR clonality below the median.

This clone was recorded a few times. The antigen is undetermined. The germline CDR1 and CDR2 sequences are MNHEY and SMNVEV (reference sequence). There are 11 residues in the CDR3. V shed 0 bases and J shed 9 bases, with 6 bases lying between them. Stated time point: pretreatment peripheral blood. PCRs were each spiked with synthetic TCR analog templates. Produced via immunoSEQ multiplex PCR; TCRdb's table is partial and in-frame only. Of fewer than 45,000 clones in the sample, 70% to 90% are singletons; the top ten hold approximately 25%. The TCR was taken from a donor at least 40 years old with urothelial cancer. Source: PBMCs, taken around atezolizumab (anti-PD-L1) treatment. The chain couples TRBV27 to TRBJ2-7, with D possibly matching TRBD1 (5 bases). The CDR3 coding sequence is TGTGCCAGCAGTTTATCGGGGCGGCAGTACTTC. Protein product: CASSLSGRQYF.